These 17 T cell receptor beta chains were all obtained from the same sample, sequenced in a study of blood T cell repertoires in COVID-19. TCRdb's copy holds only in-frame clones and misses some; the assay was immunoSEQ multiplex PCR. Found here are a few hundred thousand clones, around 87% of them singletons; the top ten hold approximately 1.8%. Sequenced material: PBMCs or T cells enriched from blood (not recorded which). These receptors were collected from a middle-aged woman who had recovered from COVID-19.

The chain links TRBV5-1 to TRBJ2-7; the D gene is possibly TRBD1 (5 bases). CDR1 is SGHRS and CDR2 is YFSETQ in the germline V gene. The V gene lost 4 bases and the J gene lost 4 bases, with 9 bases spanning the gap. CDR3 length equals 12 residues. DNA for the CDR3: TGCGCCAGCAGCCGTACAGGTTACGAGCAGTACTTC. Protein product: CASSRTGYEQYF. The complete variable domain, with remaining parts taken from reference TRBV5-1 and TRBJ2-7, reads KAGVTQTPRYLIKTRGQQVTLSCSPISGHRSVSWYQQTPGQGLQFLFEYFSETQRNKGNFPGRFSGRQFSNSRSEMNVSTLELGDSALYLCASSRTGYEQYFGPGTRLTVT.

On this clone itself: This same CDR3 is encoded by further DNA sequences in the sample. The V gene is TRBV29-1, the J gene TRBJ2-1; 8 nucleotides align to TRBD2. The V gene's germline CDR1 is SQVTM and CDR2 ANQGSEA. The CDR3 contains 13 residues. J gave up 4 bases and V 4 bases, and 3 bases lay outside the gene matches. The CDR3 is CSVGTSGYNEQFF. Here the CDR3 DNA reads TGCAGCGTTGGAACTAGCGGATACAATGAGCAGTTCTTC.

This clone was detected only a few times. The CDR3 bases are TGTGCCAGCAGTTTGTCAGGGCCCTATGGCTACACCTTC. Translation: CASSLSGPYGYTF. The chain uses TRBV6-2 or TRBV6-3 and TRBJ1-2, with a tentative D call TRBD1 (5 bases). This CDR3 spans 13 amino acids. Between the trimmed V and J ends, which lost 4 bases and 4 bases, there was a span of 10 bases. Germline CDR1 reads MNHEY; CDR2 reads SVGEGT.

Of note for this clone: Other DNA sequences from this sample encode an identical CDR3 as well. This sequence joins TRBV27 and TRBJ1-1, with D uncertain. Trimming cost V 0 bases and J 0 bases, with 2 bases left between them. Germline V lookup: CDR1 MNHEY, CDR2 SMNVEV (reference sequence). The CDR3 consists of 13 residues. The CDR3 protein is CASSLSVNTEAFF. The CDR3 DNA follows: TGTGCCAGCAGTTTATCCGTGAACACTGAAGCTTTCTTT.

V is TRBV4-3 and J is TRBJ2-2; possible D gene TRBD1, 5 bases. The CDR3 has 14 amino acids. The ends were cut back, 1 base at V and 7 bases at J, with 10 bases in the middle. Germline V CDR1 and CDR2: LGHNA, YSLEER. The CDR3 spells CASSQGQPNGELFF. In DNA, the CDR3 is TGCGCCAGCAGCCAAGGACAGCCGAACGGGGAGCTGTTTTTT.

This clone has just a few counts. The chain recombines TRBV7-2 with TRBJ1-6; no definite D call. Germline CDR1 is SGHTA and CDR2 is FQGNSA. V was shortened by 5 bases and J by 0 bases, with 5 bases between the two germline ends. The CDR3 has 14 amino acids. The CDR3 nucleotides are TGTGCCAGCAGCCCAGGCTCCTATAATTCACCCCTCCACTTT. Its translation: CASSPGSYNSPLHF.

This clone was counted once. The chain uses TRBV15 and TRBJ2-7; D not resolved. Germline CDR1 LNHNV, CDR2 YYDKDF (reference sequence). CDR3 length equals 16 residues. V lost 0 bases and J lost 3, with 15 bases in between. For the CDR3, the DNA is TGTGCCACCAGCAGAGATCTTGTACAGTCCGGCTACGAGCAGTACTTC. Its protein is CATSRDLVQSGYEQYF.

This clone was detected only once. V usage is TRBV7-9 and J usage is TRBJ2-3; D is perhaps TRBD2 (6 bases). CDR3 length equals 16 residues. Germline V CDR1 and CDR2: SEHNR, FQNEAQ (reference sequence). V gave up 4 bases and J gave up 4 bases, with 18 bases separating them. The DNA for the CDR3 is TGTGCCAGCAGCTGGAGCGGGTCCCTTGGGGCAGATACGCAGTATTTT. Encoded protein: CASSWSGSLGADTQYF.

The V and J genes are TRBV12-3 or TRBV12-4 and TRBJ2-2, with D possibly being TRBD2 (5 bases). The CDR3 is 13 residues long. V was cut by 2 bases and J by 4 bases, with 5 bases left in between. In DNA, the CDR3 is TGTGCCAGCAGTTTACTAGCCACCGGGGAGCTGTTTTTT. Protein: CASSLLATGELFF.

The gene calls are TRBV6-5 and TRBJ2-2; possibly TRBD2 for D (5 bases). The CDR3 consists of 15 residues. V lost 8 bases, J lost 0 bases, and 13 bases lay in between. Germline values: CDR1 MNHEY, CDR2 SVGAGI. CDR3 sequence reads: CASVGRTSNTGELFF. The CDR3, as DNA: TGTGCCAGCGTAGGGCGGACTTCGAACACCGGGGAGCTGTTTTTT.

In nucleotides, the CDR3 is TGCAGCGCCCGAAGATGGGCAGAGTCCTACGAGCAGTACTTC. Encoded protein: CSARRWAESYEQYF. The chain uses TRBV29-1 and TRBJ2-7, with no clear D. This CDR3 comprises 14 residues. The germline V and J ends were trimmed by 7 bases and 1 base, with 17 bases remaining between them. Germline CDR1 is SQVTM and CDR2 is ANQGSEA.

This clone was seen only once. A read error may account for a junction end that differs from germline. The rearrangement uses TRBV5-8 and TRBJ1-1, with a weak D call TRBD1 (5 bases). The CDR3 loop spans 14 amino acids. Germline V gene sequence: CDR1 SGHTS, CDR2 YDEGEE. CDR3 loop: CASSLVRQNAEAFF. DNA of the CDR3: TGTGCCAGCAGCTTGGTGCGACAGAACGCTGAAGCTTTCTTT.

The chain carries TRBV14 and TRBJ1-1; tentatively, D is TRBD1 (5 bases). V was pared by 0 bases and J by 7 bases, with 12 bases between. Germline-derived CDR1 and CDR2 are SGHDN and FVKESK. The CDR3 totals 14 residues. CDR3 nucleotide sequence: TGTGCCAGCAGCCAAGAAACAGGCGCTAATGAAGCTTTCTTT. Translated, it gives CASSQETGANEAFF.

This clone was detected only once. The V and J genes are TRBV7-2 and TRBJ1-1, with no clear D. Germline values: CDR1 SGHTA, CDR2 FQGNSA. This CDR3 has 14 residues. Trimming took 3 bases from V and 0 from J, leaving 8 bases between them. Here the CDR3 DNA reads TGTGCCAGCAGCTTGCGGGTGGTGAACACTGAAGCTTTCTTT. Translation: CASSLRVVNTEAFF.

The chain uses TRBV19 and TRBJ1-6; possible D gene TRBD1, 5 bases. Germline lookup yields CDR1 LNHDA and CDR2 SQIVND (reference sequence). V was cut by 4 bases and J by 15 bases, with 19 bases left in between. CDR3 length: 14 amino acids. CDR3 in DNA: TGTGCCAGTAGTACAGGGTCCACCCAAGAGAACCTCCACTTT. Protein product: CASSTGSTQENLHF.

This chain links TRBV7-8 with TRBJ2-7; 8 bases agree with TRBD1. The CDR3 sequence is 14 residues long. Germline lookup yields CDR1 SGHVS and CDR2 FQNEAQ. Losses at the gene ends were 4 bases for V and 1 base for J; bases not matched to a gene: 3. Written as DNA, the CDR3 is TGTGCCAGCAGCTCCGGACAGGGTTCCTACGAGCAGTACTTC. Translation gives CASSSGQGSYEQYF.

V usage is TRBV3-1 (or the pseudogene TRBV3-2) and J usage is TRBJ2-1; possibly TRBD2 for D (6 bases). This CDR3 comprises 15 residues. Germline V CDR1 and CDR2: LGHDT, YNNKEL (reference sequence). The V gene lost 1 base and the J gene lost 1 base, with 8 bases spanning the gap. This CDR3 is CASSQAGRSYNEQFF. The CDR3 region has the DNA TGTGCCAGCAGCCAAGCGGGGAGGTCCTACAATGAGCAGTTCTTC.